This T cell receptor (beta chain) was identified in a study of T cell repertoires in cytomegalovirus infection. As for the study in general: Well-studied HLA-B-restricted CMV epitopes were used in the study alongside recently identified HLA-C-restricted ones.

As for this clonotype: Its antigen is not identified.

Each CDR3 protein is one row after TCRdb ran MiXCR on the reads. The table includes about 770,000 distinct CDR3 sequences, almost 30% detected once. After removal of 3 bases from V and 5 bases from J, the junction contained 8 bases not matched to a gene. Germline CDR1 SQVTM, CDR2 ANQGSEA. This CDR3 has 16 amino acids. This clonotype originated in a human donor in good health (CMV status not recorded). Some clones in this sample may be carry-over from other donors' samples. This rearrangement joins TRBV29-1 to TRBJ2-3; 13 bases agree with TRBD2. The source material was cultured CD8+ T cells from PBMCs, sampled from culture after CMV antigen stimulation. Written as DNA, the CDR3 is TGCAGCGTTGAGGGTACTAGCGGGGGGGCCGTAGATACGCAGTATTTT. Protein product: CSVEGTSGGAVDTQYF.